This T cell receptor beta chain was recorded in a study of technical replicates of blood from a few donors. The repertoire was sequenced with immunoSEQ multiplex PCR; TCRdb's copy has only in-frame clones and lacks some. The data show over 80,000 clones, with approximately 96% seen just once and about 0.36% held by the top ten. The CDR3 has 14 residues. In germline, CDR1 is SEHNR, CDR2 FQNEAQ (reference sequence). V lost 5 bases to trimming and J lost 2 bases; unmatched junction nucleotides: 5. The V and J genes are TRBV7-9 and TRBJ1-1; 7 bases map to TRBD1. Sequencing used T cells isolated from PBMCs. The receptor's source is a human donor in good health. The CDR3 here is CASSTQGFNTEAFF. CDR3 nucleotide sequence: TGTGCCAGCAGCACACAGGGGTTTAACACTGAAGCTTTCTTT.